The T cell receptor beta chain under discussion was sequenced for a study of cytomegalovirus exposure and HLA in healthy donors. It was with 60 Vbeta and 13 Jbeta primers that the PCR ran. Assay: immunoSEQ multiplex PCR; the TCRdb copy retains only in-frame clones and omits some. This sample has about 260,000 clones; 80% to 90% occur once, and the top ten carry 1.5% to 2%. The CDR3 has 13 residues. In germline, CDR1 is MNHEY, CDR2 SMNVEV (reference sequence). V was clipped by 5 bases and J by 8 bases, with 13 bases between them. Notes on this clone: Its antigen remains unknown.

Study-wide points: A link between a missense DCLRE1C variant and TCR beta V- and J-gene trimming emerged from a later analysis. In a later analysis, common viral pathogens appeared linked to several of the most significant clusters. Investigators reported 164 TCR beta chains as tied to cytomegalovirus. Within a later analysis, the majority of CMV-associated TCR beta chains appeared HLA-restricted.

V and J are TRBV27 and TRBJ1-5, with no clear D. This TCR came from a woman in her forties in good health and CMV-seropositive. Sequencing was carried out using PBMCs. The DNA for the CDR3 is TGTGCCAGCAGTCTTACAGAAGCCGAGCCCCAGCATTTT. Translated: CASSLTEAEPQHF.